The source of this TCR beta chain is a study of post-analysis software for immune sequencing data. For the study at large: Relapsing-remitting, secondary progressive and progressive-relapsing multiple sclerosis were all included among the disease courses. Study results and caveats: Elevated frequency relative to controls characterized four or five TRBV segments in patients, TRBV5-6, TRBV5-1 and TRBV20-1 among them.

Libraries were made from TCR beta cDNA, and they carried unique molecular identifiers. Each batch of about 0.95 to 10 million T cells produced 500,000 to 550,000 cDNA molecules. TCRdb redid the calling of the PCR reads with MiXCR, one entry per CDR3 protein. The sample lists 600,000 to 700,000 distinct CDR3 sequences, around 64% occurring once. In the case of this clonotype: Its antigen is undetermined.

The CDR3 is 14 amino acids. The germline V gene encodes CDR1 SGHRS and CDR2 YFSETQ. Deletions cut 1 base from V and 7 bases from J, with 14 bases between. The chain employs TRBV5-1 and TRBJ2-5; D uncertain. This sequence originates from a girl aged 2 to 9 with multiple sclerosis. Sequencing used blood. CDR3 bases: TGCGCCAGCAGCTTGACCTGGAATAAGGTGACCCAGTACTTC. The encoded protein is CASSLTWNKVTQYF.